This is a list of T cell receptor beta chains from one sample in a study of control samples from healthy donors and cancer patients. The method was immunoSEQ multiplex PCR; TCRdb's version includes in-frame clones alone and lacks a portion of them. The top ten clones hold about 1.4% of a sample with 150,000 to 200,000 clones, roughly 94% of them seen once. Sequenced: blood. The origin of the receptors is a woman in her late teens or twenties in good health. The CDR3 runs from the conserved cysteine through the conserved F or W. A D gene is named only where the DNA matches it firmly. A row's size may be missing; if present it is once, few, many or a size class.

D	size	V	J	CDR3	DNA
TRBD1	once	TRBV10-3	TRBJ2-7	CAISEWRDRDAYEQYF	TGTGCCATCAGTGAGTGGCGGGACAGGGACGCCTACGAGCAGTACTTC
-	-	TRBV6-5	TRBJ1-5	CASSPTIIGNQPQHF	TGTGCCAGCAGTCCCACAATTATCGGCAATCAGCCCCAGCATTTT
TRBD1	-	TRBV19	TRBJ2-7	CASSTVGTESSYEQYF	TGTGCCAGTAGTACGGTCGGGACAGAAAGCTCCTACGAGCAGTACTTC
-	once	TRBV19	TRBJ2-3	CASSRGDTQYF	TGTGCCAGTAGTAGGGGAGATACGCAGTATTTT
TRBD2	-	TRBV24-1	TRBJ2-4	CATSDSRGGDTQYF	TGTGCCACCAGTGATTCCCGGGGGGGGGACACTCAGTACTTC
TRBD2	-	TRBV10-1	TRBJ2-1	CASGPTSGRAGEQFF	TGCGCCAGCGGACCAACTAGCGGGAGGGCCGGTGAGCAGTTCTTC
TRBD1	-	TRBV5-1	TRBJ2-7	CASSSGTGVTYEQYF	TGCGCCAGCAGCTCTGGGACAGGGGTGACCTACGAGCAGTACTTC
-	-	TRBV5-6	TRBJ2-7	CASSSLGAVAYSDEQYF	TGTGCCAGCAGCTCATTGGGTGCAGTTGCCTACTCTGACGAGCAGTACTTC
-	-	TRBV7-9	TRBJ1-2	CASSSSTEGYTF	TGTGCCAGCAGCTCGTCGACAGAAGGCTACACCTTC
-	-	TRBV5-8	TRBJ1-5	CASSRGSIQPQHF	TGTGCCAGCAGCCGCGGGTCCATTCAGCCCCAGCATTTT
TRBD1	-	TRBV6-2/TRBV6-3	TRBJ1-1	CASSYYGTGYMNTEAFF	TGTGCCAGCAGTTACTATGGGACAGGGTATATGAACACTGAAGCTTTCTTT
-	few	TRBV5-7	TRBJ1-3	CASSWGGTGNTIYF	TGTGCCAGCAGCTGGGGGGGAACAGGAAACACCATATATTTT
-	-	TRBV29-1	TRBJ1-5	CSVVVEGNQPQHF	TGCAGCGTTGTGGTAGAGGGGAATCAGCCCCAGCATTTT
TRBD2	-	TRBV3-1/TRBV3-2	TRBJ2-5	CASSQGLAGAGETQYF	TGTGCCAGCAGCCAAGGACTAGCGGGGGCGGGTGAGACCCAGTACTTC
-	-	TRBV12-5	TRBJ1-2	CASGLEYSPSGSGYGYTF	TGTGCTAGTGGTTTGGAATATAGTCCTTCAGGGTCGGGCTATGGCTACACCTTC
-	-	TRBV3-1/TRBV3-2	TRBJ1-2	CASSQDGGGGYTF	TGTGCCAGCAGCCAAGACGGGGGGGGCGGCTACACCTTC
TRBD1	-	TRBV9	TRBJ1-1	CASSVVGTANTEAFF	TGTGCCAGCAGCGTAGTCGGGACAGCGAACACTGAAGCTTTCTTT
TRBD2	-	TRBV6-5	TRBJ2-3	CASSPGLAGDTQYF	TGTGCCAGCAGTCCGGGACTAGCGGGGGATACGCAGTATTTT
-	-	TRBV7-2	TRBJ1-1	CASSSQVNTEAFF	TGTGCCAGCAGCTCACAGGTGAACACTGAAGCTTTCTTT
-	-	TRBV14	TRBJ2-2	CASSQVQGNTGELFF	TGTGCCAGCAGCCAAGTACAGGGGAACACCGGGGAGCTGTTTTTT
-	-	TRBV28	TRBJ1-1	CASSLFGWDTEAFF	TGTGCCAGCAGTCTTTTTGGGTGGGACACTGAAGCTTTCTTT
TRBD1	-	TRBV11-2	TRBJ1-2	CASSFRQGESFRNYGYTF	TGTGCCAGCAGTTTCCGACAGGGAGAGAGCTTTCGGAACTATGGCTACACCTTC
TRBD1	-	TRBV6-5	TRBJ1-1	CASSRGTGSVAFF	TGTGCCAGCAGCAGAGGGACAGGGTCGGTAGCTTTCTTT
-	few	TRBV6-1	TRBJ1-2	CASSEASGVGGYTF	TGTGCCAGCAGTGAAGCTTCGGGGGTTGGTGGCTACACCTTC
-	-	TRBV10-3	TRBJ1-1	CAISESAGITEAFF	TGTGCCATCAGTGAGTCGGCAGGGATCACTGAAGCTTTCTTT
TRBD1	-	TRBV29-1	TRBJ1-1	CSVEGQGGYTEAFF	TGCAGCGTTGAAGGCCAGGGGGGGTACACTGAAGCTTTCTTT
-	-	TRBV4-3	TRBJ1-1	CASSQGGENTEAFF	TGCGCCAGCAGCCAAGGCGGGGAGAACACTGAAGCTTTCTTT
-	-	TRBV7-2	TRBJ2-5	CASSLVGQGQTQYF	TGTGCCAGCAGCTTAGTGGGCCAGGGCCAGACCCAGTACTTC
-	-	TRBV18	TRBJ2-1	CASSPTSSYNEQFF	TGTGCCAGCTCACCTACTAGCTCCTACAATGAGCAGTTCTTC
-	-	TRBV11-3	TRBJ1-2	CASSLSTTTNYGYTF	TGTGCCAGCAGCTTGAGCACGACGACTAACTATGGCTACACCTTC
-	-	TRBV18	TRBJ1-1	CASSPRAGRLNTEAFF	TGTGCCAGCTCACCACGGGCCGGGAGACTGAACACTGAAGCTTTCTTT
-	-	TRBV13	TRBJ1-6	CASSLRPGQNSPLHF	TGTGCCAGCAGCTTGCGCCCGGGACAAAATTCACCCCTCCACTTT
-	-	TRBV18	TRBJ1-3	CASSWADSGNTIYF	TGTGCCAGCTCTTGGGCAGACTCTGGAAACACCATATATTTT
-	-	TRBV19	TRBJ1-5	CASSIFSMDQPQHF	TGTGCCAGTAGTATTTTTAGCATGGATCAGCCCCAGCATTTT
-	few	TRBV7-9	TRBJ1-2	CASSFETNYGYTF	TGTGCCAGCAGCTTTGAAACTAACTATGGCTACACCTTC
-	-	TRBV28	TRBJ1-5	CASSLVQWNQPQHF	TGTGCCAGCAGTTTAGTACAATGGAATCAGCCCCAGCATTTT
-	-	TRBV5-4	TRBJ1-1	CASISTVNTEAFF	TGTGCCAGCATCTCGACAGTTAACACTGAAGCTTTCTTT
TRBD1	-	TRBV7-2	TRBJ1-6	CASSPGTANSPLHF	TGTGCCAGCAGCCCAGGGACAGCGAATTCACCCCTCCACTTT
-	-	TRBV28	TRBJ2-3	CASSPGAGDTDTQYF	TGTGCCAGCAGCCCGGGGGCAGGGGACACAGATACGCAGTATTTT
-	-	TRBV19	TRBJ1-2	CASSIGAVGYTF	TGTGCCAGTAGTATAGGAGCGGTTGGCTACACCTTC
-	once	TRBV5-1	TRBJ1-5	CASSRSPNQPQHF	TGCGCCAGCAGCCGGTCTCCAAATCAGCCCCAGCATTTT
-	-	TRBV6-5	TRBJ1-1	CASRGINTEAFF	TGTGCCAGCAGAGGGATTAACACTGAAGCTTTCTTT
-	-	TRBV9	TRBJ2-3	CASSGFQDWDTQYF	TGTGCCAGCAGCGGGTTCCAGGACTGGGATACGCAGTATTTT
TRBD2	-	TRBV6-5	TRBJ2-1	CASSWTGGTYNEQFF	TGTGCCAGCAGTTGGACGGGAGGGACATACAATGAGCAGTTCTTC
TRBD1	-	TRBV6-2/TRBV6-3	TRBJ1-5	CASSYPQGAGNQPQHF	TGTGCCAGCAGTTACCCCCAGGGGGCTGGCAATCAGCCCCAGCATTTT
TRBD2	-	TRBV19	TRBJ2-7	CASSISSGSYEQYF	TGTGCCAGTAGTATTTCCAGCGGGAGCTACGAGCAGTACTTC
-	-	TRBV2	TRBJ1-5	CASRGVNQPQHF	TGTGCCAGCAGAGGGGTAAATCAGCCCCAGCATTTT
TRBD1	-	TRBV3-1/TRBV3-2	TRBJ1-2	CASSNRGLEYGYTF	TGTGCCAGCAGCAACAGGGGCCTGGAATATGGCTACACCTTC
-	once	TRBV7-2	TRBJ2-5	CASSSWLGHLAETQYF	TGTGCCAGCAGCAGCTGGCTAGGGCACCTGGCAGAGACCCAGTACTTC
-	-	TRBV19	TRBJ1-2	CASSILGLQSRYTF	TGTGCCAGTAGTATTCTGGGACTCCAATCGCGCTACACCTTC
TRBD1	-	TRBV18	TRBJ2-1	CASSHSSRGTGVREQFF	TGTGCCAGCTCCCACTCCTCTCGGGGGACAGGGGTTCGGGAGCAGTTCTTC
-	-	TRBV28	TRBJ2-5	CASGRQAEETQYF	TGTGCCAGCGGACGACAGGCAGAAGAGACCCAGTACTTC
-	-	TRBV5-1	TRBJ2-7	CASSSGTGSHEQYF	TGCGCCAGCAGCTCAGGTACCGGGTCCCACGAGCAGTACTTC
-	-	TRBV9	TRBJ2-3	CASSVDKGIEHTDTQYF	TGTGCCAGCAGCGTAGATAAGGGTATTGAGCATACGGATACGCAGTATTTT
-	once	TRBV13	TRBJ2-3	CASSFYTDTQYF	TGTGCCAGCAGCTTCTACACAGATACGCAGTATTTT
-	-	TRBV6-5	TRBJ1-1	CASTPLRGEAFF	TGTGCCAGCACCCCCTTGCGTGGTGAAGCTTTCTTT
TRBD2	-	TRBV6-5	TRBJ2-7	CASSYSSGGFLYEQYF	TGTGCCAGCAGTTACTCGAGCGGGGGCTTCCTCTACGAGCAGTACTTC